This TCR beta chain was captured in a study of response to subunit inactivated influenza vaccine. CDR3 length: 14 residues. Trimming cost V 6 bases and J 8 bases; bases outside gene matches: 9. Germline assignment: CDR1 KGHDR and CDR2 SFDVKD. This clonotype was seen ten or more times. TCRdb called the RT-PCR reads again in MiXCR, with one record for every CDR3 protein. The data contain a few hundred thousand distinct CDR3 sequences, about 20% of them seen just once; the ten biggest clones take up 10%. The J gene is TRBJ1-2, the V gene TRBV24-1; 9 nucleotides align to TRBD1. The TCR originated in a man aged 50 to 75 who received an inactivated influenza vaccine. Sequencing used PBMCs from blood, obtained about 20 months after vaccination. Here the CDR3 reads CATSSADRGGGYTF. For the CDR3, the DNA is TGTGCCACCAGTTCAGCGGACAGGGGAGGAGGCTACACCTTC.